The 3 T cell receptor beta chains below come from one sample, sequenced in a study of T cell responses to AZD1222 COVID-19 vaccine. The assay was immunoSEQ multiplex PCR, and TCRdb's table has in-frame clones only and misses some. The profile covers tens of thousands of clones, with more than 70% appearing a single time and 5.6% taken by the ten largest. The sample in question was peripheral blood, obtained 28 days after the second AZD1222 dose. Source of these receptors: an adult who received the AZD1222 COVID-19 vaccine.

This chain uses TRBV7-9 with TRBJ2-1, with TRBD1 as a possible D gene (6 bases). Per the germline V gene, CDR1 is SEHNR and CDR2 is FQNEAQ (reference sequence). The CDR3 is made up of 17 amino acids. Trimming stripped 5 bases from V and 0 bases from J, with 17 bases between. CDR3 sequence (DNA): TGTGCCAGCAGCGCGGAGAAGGACAGCAGCTCCTACAATGAGCAGTTCTTC. Translation: CASSAEKDSSSYNEQFF. Full variable domain (rest looked up from reference TRBV7-9 and TRBJ2-1): DTGVSQNPRHKITKRGQNVTFRCDPISEHNRLYWYRQTLGQGPEFLTYFQNEAQLEKSRLLSDRFSAERPKGSFSTLEIQRTEQGDSAMYLCASSAEKDSSSYNEQFFGPGTRLTVL.

DNA of the CDR3: TGTGCCAGCAGCCCCCCAGACCCTGAAAAACTGTTTTTT. Residues: CASSPPDPEKLFF. The V call is TRBV4-2, the J call TRBJ1-4, with unresolved D. CDR1 LGHNA and CDR2 YNFKEQ come from the germline V gene. The ends were cut back, 4 bases at V and 7 bases at J, with 10 bases in the middle. The CDR3 sequence is 13 residues long.

The rearrangement joins TRBV5-1 to TRBJ1-1, with 9 bases that match TRBD1. CDR3 length: 14 amino acids. J was trimmed by 5 bases and V by 3 bases; bases with no gene match: 5. CDR1 is SGHRS and CDR2 is YFSETQ in the germline V gene. The CDR3 loop reads CASSWGQGVTEAFF. The CDR3 DNA sequence: TGCGCCAGCAGCTGGGGACAGGGAGTTACTGAAGCTTTCTTT.